This TCR beta chain was identified in a study of Ad26.COV2.S vaccination and SARS-CoV-2 variants. Study overall: Once, or twice with 56 days between doses, Ad26.COV2.S was given intramuscularly.

The V and J ends lost 0 bases and 9 bases respectively, with 15 bases between them. Per the germline V gene, CDR1 is LGHNA and CDR2 is YSLEER. The CDR3 sequence is 16 residues long. Noted treatment: around 19 received Ad26.COV2.S at low or high dose, single or two shots; 5 received placebo; per-sample allocation not given. Sampling occurred on day 63 after the first vaccine or placebo injection. In Boston, an adult donor aged 18-55 years took part. Assay: immunoSEQ multiplex PCR; the TCRdb copy retains only in-frame clones and omits some. The sample contains a few hundred thousand clones, almost 90% of which appear only once.

This specimen was peripheral blood, taken in a trial of Ad26.COV2.S vaccine versus placebo. The TCR comes from a person between 18 and 59 years old who received the Ad26.COV2.S COVID-19 vaccine or a placebo. The V and J genes are TRBV4-3 and TRBJ1-6; possibly TRBD1 for D (6 bases). CDR3 sequence reads: CASSQDIGRGVSPLHF. CDR3 nucleotide sequence: TGCGCCAGCAGCCAAGATATCGGCAGGGGTGTTTCACCCCTCCACTTT.